This T cell receptor beta chain derives from a study of cytomegalovirus exposure and HLA in healthy donors. About this clone: Antigen specificity is unknown.

General study findings and limits: The study recorded 150 to 200 TCR beta chains that were cytomegalovirus-associated. For most TCR beta V segments, an earlier analysis put the productive rate at about 90% or about 30% of the time.

With 60 Vbeta and 13 Jbeta primers, the PCR was carried out. Sequencing used immunoSEQ multiplex PCR; TCRdb keeps in-frame clones, though not all of them. The table lists over 85,000 clones, approximately 80% of them singletons. Germline values: CDR1 SGHTS, CDR2 YDEGEE. The CDR3 length is 16 residues. V shed 2 bases and J 4 bases; nucleotides not matched to a gene: 7. The material sequenced was PBMCs. The J gene is TRBJ2-5, the V gene TRBV5-8; TRBD2 matches 11 bases. The TCR sequence derives from a young man in good health and CMV-seropositive. CDR3 in amino acids: CASSFRLAGSRETQYF. The DNA for the CDR3 is TGTGCCAGCAGCTTTCGACTAGCGGGAAGTAGAGAGACCCAGTACTTC.